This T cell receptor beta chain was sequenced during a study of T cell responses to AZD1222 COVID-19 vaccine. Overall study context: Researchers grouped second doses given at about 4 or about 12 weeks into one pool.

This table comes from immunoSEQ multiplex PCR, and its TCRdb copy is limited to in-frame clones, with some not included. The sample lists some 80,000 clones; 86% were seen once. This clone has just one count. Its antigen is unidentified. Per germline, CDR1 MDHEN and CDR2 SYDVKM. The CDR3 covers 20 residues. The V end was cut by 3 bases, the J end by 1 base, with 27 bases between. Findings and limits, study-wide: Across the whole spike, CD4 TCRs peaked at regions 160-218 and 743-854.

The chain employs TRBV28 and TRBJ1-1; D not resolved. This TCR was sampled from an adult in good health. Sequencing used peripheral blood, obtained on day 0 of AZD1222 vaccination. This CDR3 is CASSFPVQVDLPTPNTEAFF. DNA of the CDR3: TGTGCCAGCAGTTTTCCTGTCCAGGTCGATCTGCCTACCCCGAACACTGAAGCTTTCTTT.